This T cell receptor (beta chain) emerged from a study of T cell responses to AZD1222 COVID-19 vaccine. Whole-study results and caveats: Among spike-specific TCRs, nearly half reportedly target unmutated variant regions. Repertoires were obtained solely post-peak T cell response. Clonal diversity was possibly underestimated, and the donors were mostly white British, with more females. CD4 TCRs covered the whole spike, strongest at regions 160-218 and 743-854.

In the case of this clone: The antigen is undetermined.

CDR3 length: 20 amino acids. Trimming removed 3 bases from V and 2 bases from J, with 29 bases in between. Germline values: CDR1 LGHDT, CDR2 YNNKEL (reference sequence). Here immunoSEQ multiplex PCR was the method, and the copy in TCRdb shows in-frame clones only, minus some. Counted here are 90,000 to 120,000 clones, around nine tenths occurring once; the ten biggest clones make up approximately 22%. This sequence was found in an adult in good health. The J gene is TRBJ2-7, the V gene TRBV3-1 (or the pseudogene TRBV3-2); no definite D call. This sample comprised peripheral blood, obtained on day 0 of AZD1222 vaccination. The CDR3 DNA sequence: TGTGCCAGCAGCCAGAAGATCGCGTGGCTACAACCCTATATTCCCTACGAGCAGTACTTC. This codes for CASSQKIAWLQPYIPYEQYF.